The entry below describes one TCR beta chain. Its matching antigen is unknown. TCRdb derives one entry per CDR3 protein from the 5' RACE reads, leaving out DNA. This sample contains 300,000 to 400,000 distinct CDR3 sequences. This entry is derived from a study of monozygotic twins with inflammatory bowel disease. Study-wide results and limits: Especially where disease activity was present, IBD patients had fewer clonotypes in common with others than healthy twins did.

The sequence derives from a human donor with ulcerative colitis or Crohn's disease, or a healthy co-twin of an affected twin (not recorded which). Material for sequencing was blood.

CDR3 residues: CASRLRGGGTDTQYF. The rearrangement links TRBV12-3 or TRBV12-4 to TRBJ2-3; lacking DNA, the TRBD1 call made by TCRdb goes unchecked. The CDR3 runs to 15 residues.